This TCR beta chain is from a study of sequential checkpoint blockade in melanoma. Treatment of the sample: randomized to nivolumab then ipilimumab (arm A) or the reverse (arm B). None of the patients previously received DNA-damaging chemotherapy. Trimming removed 4 bases from V and 0 bases from J, with 4 bases in between. The CDR3 is made up of 14 amino acids. Per the germline V gene, CDR1 is SGHNT and CDR2 is YENEEA. The data were produced by immunoSEQ multiplex PCR, yet TCRdb's version contains in-frame clones alone and is incomplete. Found here are 7,500 to 8,500 clones, less than 70% of them singletons; the top ten hold approximately 50%.

This specimen was CD8+ T cells sorted from blood (inferred from file names), taken from a patient given nivolumab and ipilimumab in sequence. The rearrangement links TRBV11-3 to TRBJ1-6; no clear D gene. The sequence came from a human patient with melanoma. Some clones in this sample may be carry-over from other donors' samples. CDR3 sequence: CASSSHSYNSPLHF. The CDR3 DNA sequence: TGTGCCAGCAGCTCCCACTCCTATAATTCACCCCTCCACTTT.